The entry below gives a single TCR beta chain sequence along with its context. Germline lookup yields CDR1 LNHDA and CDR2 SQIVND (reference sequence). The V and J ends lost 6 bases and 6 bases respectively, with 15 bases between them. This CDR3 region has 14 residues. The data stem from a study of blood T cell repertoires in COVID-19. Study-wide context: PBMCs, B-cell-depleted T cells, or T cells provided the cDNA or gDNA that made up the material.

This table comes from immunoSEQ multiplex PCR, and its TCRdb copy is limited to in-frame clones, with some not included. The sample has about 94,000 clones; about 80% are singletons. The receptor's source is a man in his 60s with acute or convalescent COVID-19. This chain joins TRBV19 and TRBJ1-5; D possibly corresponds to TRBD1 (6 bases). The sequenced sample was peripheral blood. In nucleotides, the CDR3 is TGTGCCAGTAGCTCTACAGGGCAAGGTCAGCCCCAGCATTTT. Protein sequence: CASSSTGQGQPQHF.